The 26 T cell receptor beta chains below come from one sample, sequenced in a study of T-cell memory formation after mild COVID-19. TCRdb redid the calling of the 5' RACE reads with MiXCR, one entry per CDR3 protein. Here the sample spans roughly 14,000 distinct CDR3 sequences, roughly 20% being singletons. The sequenced sample consisted of PBMCs or a T cell subset sorted from them (not recorded which). The receptors derive from an adult woman who had mild COVID-19 (a few samples of this study predate the infection). Cell type and time point are not known.

V is TRBV28 and J is TRBJ1-2; D possibly corresponds to TRBD1 (5 bases). The ends were cut back, 6 bases at V and 5 bases at J, with 16 bases in the middle. The germline gives CDR1 MDHEN, CDR2 SYDVKM. The CDR3 loop spans 14 amino acids. This chain's CDR3 is CASSSHGAGYGYTF. CDR3 nucleotides: TGTGCCAGCAGCTCGCATGGGGCCGGGTATGGCTACACCTTC.

At least ten counts were recorded for this clonotype. V and J are TRBV12-3 or TRBV12-4 and TRBJ1-5, with D uncertain. CDR3 length: 14 amino acids. V was shortened by 6 bases and J by 5 bases, with 14 bases between the two germline ends. The CDR3 bases are TGTGCCAGCAGCCTATTCAGGTGGGATCAGCCCCAGCATTTT. This translates into CASSLFRWDQPQHF.

This clonotype was detected many times. The chain employs TRBV4-1 and TRBJ1-3; D not certain. The CDR3 length is 16 residues. From germline, CDR1 is MGHRA and CDR2 YSYEKL. V lost 0 bases, J lost 4 bases, and 13 bases lay in between. The CDR3 bases are TGCGCCAGCAGCCAAGAGTCTGTCGGGTCCGGAAACACCATATATTTT. Its translation: CASSQESVGSGNTIYF.

This clonotype was picked up many times. The chain joins TRBV7-3 to TRBJ2-7; TRBD1 matches at 9 bases. Germline V gene lookup returns CDR1 SGHTA and CDR2 FQGTGA. V was clipped by 2 bases and J by 7 bases; unmatched bases: 6. This CDR3 comprises 14 residues. In nucleotides, the CDR3 is TGTGCCAGCAGCTTAGCCCCGGACAGGGGAGAGCAGTACTTC. Translating gives CASSLAPDRGEQYF.

This clonotype appeared many times. V and J are TRBV18 and TRBJ1-1, with D unclear. In germline, CDR1 is KGHSH, CDR2 LQKENI. This CDR3 is 13 amino acids long. Trimming took off 10 bases at V and 2 bases at J, with 14 bases between the two ends. CDR3 nucleotides: TGTGCCAACACCGAAGGGAGAAACACTGAAGCTTTCTTT. Amino acid sequence: CANTEGRNTEAFF.

This clonotype was seen repeatedly, ten times or more. This sequence joins TRBV6-5 and TRBJ2-7; 10 bases match TRBD1. With V trimmed by 6 bases and J by 2 bases, 7 bases remained unmatched. This CDR3 has 15 amino acids. Germline V gene data show CDR1 as MNHEY and CDR2 as SVGAGI. The CDR3 nucleotides read TGTGCCAGCAGGCCAGGGACAGGGGCCGCCTACGAGCAGTACTTC. Translated, it gives CASRPGTGAAYEQYF.

This clonotype came up many times. The chain has TRBV14 and TRBJ2-5; weak D call: TRBD2 (5 bases). The germline V gene has CDR1 SGHDN and CDR2 FVKESK. Trimming stripped 4 bases from V and 0 bases from J, with 15 bases between. The CDR3 is 16 residues long. Written as DNA, the CDR3 is TGTGCCAGCAGCCTTAGACGGAGGACCAACCAAGAGACCCAGTACTTC. This gives the protein CASSLRRRTNQETQYF.

This clonotype was counted at least ten times. The V call is TRBV4-1, the J call TRBJ2-7, with unresolved D. The CDR3 covers 13 residues. Germline lookup yields CDR1 MGHRA and CDR2 YSYEKL. V was pared by 0 bases and J by 6 bases, with 9 bases between. In DNA, the CDR3 is TGCGCCAGCAGCCAAGAAGGGTCCCGCGAGCAGTACTTC. Encoded protein: CASSQEGSREQYF.

By its share, this clonotype is large (0.1 to 1%). The chain has TRBV5-1 and TRBJ2-1, with D uncertain. CDR3 length equals 17 residues. In germline, CDR1 is SGHRS, CDR2 YFSETQ. The germline V and J ends were trimmed by 1 base and 2 bases, with 16 bases remaining between them. CDR3 coding DNA: TGCGCCAGCAGCTTGTCCCCCCTGGGCGGCCCCTACAATGAGCAGTTCTTC. Its protein is CASSLSPLGGPYNEQFF.

The V and J genes are TRBV12-3 or TRBV12-4 and TRBJ2-3; D not resolved. CDR3 length equals 12 residues. V was clipped by 5 bases and J by 2 bases, with 5 bases between them. The DNA for the CDR3 is TGTGCCAGCAGTCACCCCACAGATACGCAGTATTTT. Amino acid sequence: CASSHPTDTQYF.

There are many counts of this clonotype. V is TRBV6-1 and J is TRBJ2-5; 15 nucleotides line up with TRBD2. The CDR3 covers 15 residues. The germline gives CDR1 MNHNS, CDR2 SASEGT. Trimming took 6 bases from V and 4 from J; bases not matched to a gene: 3. The CDR3 DNA reads TGTGCCAGCAGGGGACTAGCGGGGGGATCAGAGACCCAGTACTTC. Translation: CASRGLAGGSETQYF.

The table lists this clonotype with many counts. The chain joins TRBV4-3 to TRBJ2-4; no clear D. CDR3 length: 16 residues. Germline V gene data show CDR1 as LGHNA and CDR2 as YSLEER. Trimming pared 0 bases from V and 0 bases from J, leaving 9 bases between. This chain's CDR3 is CASSQDEYLAKNIQYF. The DNA of the CDR3 is TGCGCCAGCAGCCAAGATGAGTACTTAGCCAAAAACATTCAGTACTTC.

This clonotype is judged medium-sized. The chain has TRBV9 and TRBJ2-7, with TRBD2 matching over 13 bases. Trimming cost V 0 bases and J 4 bases; bases outside gene matches: 4. CDR1 is SGDLS and CDR2 is YYNGEE in the germline V gene. This CDR3 has 16 residues. Written as DNA, the CDR3 is TGTGCCAGCAGCGTAGGCCCGGGACTAGCGGGGTACGAGCAGTACTTC. This encodes CASSVGPGLAGYEQYF.

V usage is TRBV28 and J usage is TRBJ2-1; TRBD1 agrees at 8 bases. CDR3 size: 15 residues. Germline values: CDR1 MDHEN, CDR2 SYDVKM. The V and J ends lost 2 bases and 6 bases, in that order; junction bases with no gene match: 6. This CDR3 is CASSLGQGASNEQFF. CDR3 nucleotides: TGTGCCAGCAGTTTAGGGCAGGGGGCGAGCAATGAGCAGTTCTTC.

This clonotype was counted many times. This chain uses TRBV9 with TRBJ1-1; TRBD1 matches 8 bases. The CDR3 contains 16 residues. J was trimmed by 0 bases and V by 5 bases; bases with no gene match: 9. From germline, CDR1 is SGDLS and CDR2 YYNGEE. CDR3 loop: CASRDREGGMNTEAFF. The CDR3 coding sequence is TGTGCCAGCAGGGACAGGGAAGGTGGAATGAACACTGAAGCTTTCTTT.

V is TRBV5-1 and J is TRBJ1-1; possibly TRBD1 for D (6 bases). This CDR3 contains 14 residues. The ends were cut back, 5 bases at V and 5 bases at J, with 16 bases in the middle. In germline, CDR1 is SGHRS, CDR2 YFSETQ. This CDR3 reads CASSWSGGQTEAFF. The CDR3 region has the DNA TGCGCCAGCAGTTGGTCCGGGGGGCAAACTGAAGCTTTCTTT.

Ten or more counts support this clonotype. V usage is TRBV5-1 and J usage is TRBJ2-7; tentatively, D is TRBD1 or TRBD2 (6 bases each). V was shortened by 1 base and J by 2 bases, with 16 bases between the two germline ends. The CDR3 sequence is 16 residues long. Per germline, CDR1 SGHRS and CDR2 YFSETQ. The CDR3 DNA is TGCGCCAGCAGCTTGTTCCCCTCGGGGGCAACCTACGAGCAGTACTTC. Its protein is CASSLFPSGATYEQYF.

With respect to this clonotype: At one of its ends the junction is not consistent with the germline gene, which may arise from a read error. The chain couples TRBV7-7 to TRBJ1-4; 12 bases are a match to TRBD1. There are 15 residues in the CDR3. Germline assignment: CDR1 SSHAT and CDR2 FNYEAQ (reference sequence). Here the CDR3 reads CASSPGTGGVEKLFF. The CDR3 region has the DNA TGTGCTAGCAGCCCTGGGACAGGGGGCGTAGAAAAACTGTTTTTT.

This clonotype is deemed medium-sized (0.01 to 0.1%). The chain has TRBV4-1 and TRBJ1-5; maybe TRBD1 (5 bases). This CDR3 has 13 residues. V was cut by 4 bases and J by 6 bases, with 10 bases left in between. Looked up from germline, CDR1 is MGHRA and CDR2 is YSYEKL. The CDR3 loop reads CASSRGRGQPQHF. The DNA for the CDR3 is TGCGCCAGCAGCCGGGGGAGGGGTCAGCCCCAGCATTTT.

J is TRBJ2-7 and V is TRBV5-1; unclear D gene. The V and J ends lost 0 bases and 2 bases respectively, with 12 bases between them. CDR3 size: 15 residues. Germline V gene sequence: CDR1 SGHRS, CDR2 YFSETQ. CDR3 DNA sequence: TGCGCCAGCAGCTTGGCCGCGACGAATGCCTACGAGCAGTACTTC. Translating it yields CASSLAATNAYEQYF.

This clonotype was counted ten times or more. The V call is TRBV27, the J call TRBJ2-7; TRBD2 aligns across 7 bases. The CDR3 contains 13 residues. Germline trimming cut 1 base from V and 5 bases from J; bases unmatched to any gene: 2. CDR1 MNHEY and CDR2 SMNVEV come from the germline V gene (reference sequence). CDR3 DNA sequence: TGTGCCAGCAGTTTATATGGACTAGACGAGCAGTACTTC. Protein: CASSLYGLDEQYF.

This clonotype came up many times. This sequence joins TRBV5-1 and TRBJ1-1; unclear D gene. Trimming left V 0 bases short and J 1 base short, with 16 bases between. Germline assignment: CDR1 SGHRS and CDR2 YFSETQ. There are 17 residues in the CDR3. CDR3 nucleotides: TGCGCCAGCAGCTTGGATGGGTTTTCCGTCGAGAACACTGAAGCTTTCTTT. It codes for CASSLDGFSVENTEAFF.

This clonotype was counted a few times. The rearrangement uses TRBV2 and TRBJ1-4; D gene uncertain. Germline V lookup: CDR1 SNHLY, CDR2 FYNNEI. This CDR3 contains 14 residues. The germline V and J ends were trimmed by 5 bases and 4 bases, with 11 bases remaining between them. CDR3 residues: CASSWTGNNEKLFF. CDR3 DNA sequence: TGTGCCAGCAGTTGGACGGGAAATAATGAAAAACTGTTTTTT.

This clonotype appeared many times. The rearrangement joins TRBV20-1 to TRBJ1-1; possibly TRBD1 for D (5 bases). Germline V CDR1 and CDR2: DFQATT, SNEGSKA (reference sequence). The CDR3 loop spans 14 amino acids. V lost 4 bases to trimming and J lost 2 bases, with 14 bases between them. CDR3 bases: TGCAGTGCTACGATCGACAGCACCAACACTGAAGCTTTCTTT. Translation: CSATIDSTNTEAFF.

The table lists this clonotype with many counts. The chain is built from TRBV7-9 and TRBJ1-2; D unresolved. CDR1 and CDR2 (germline): SEHNR, FQNEAQ (reference sequence). The V end lost 1 base, the J end lost 4 bases, and 13 bases lay between the germline ends. The CDR3 totals 15 residues. CDR3 protein: CASSLVGSRTYGYTF. The DNA of the CDR3 is TGTGCCAGCAGCTTAGTAGGGAGCCGCACCTATGGCTACACCTTC.

This clonotype was picked up many times. The chain links TRBV7-8 to TRBJ1-1; D is unclear. Germline V gene sequence: CDR1 SGHVS, CDR2 FQNEAQ. There are 13 residues in the CDR3. The V and J ends lost 1 base and 4 bases respectively, with 7 bases between them. CDR3 nucleotide sequence: TGTGCCAGCAGCTTAGTGCAAGGCACTGAAGCTTTCTTT. The encoded protein is CASSLVQGTEAFF. Full variable domain (remainder filled in from reference TRBV7-8 and TRBJ1-1): GAGVSQSPRYKVAKRGQDVALRCDPISGHVSLFWYQQALGQGPEFLTYFQNEAQLDKSGLPSDRFFAERPEGSVSTLKIQRTQQEDSAVYLCASSLVQGTEAFFGQGTRLTVV.